Presented here are 14 T cell receptor beta chains from one specimen sequenced in a study of T cell responses to AZD1222 COVID-19 vaccine. Data came from immunoSEQ multiplex PCR; TCRdb stores just in-frame clones and leaves some out. This repertoire shows 150,000 to 200,000 clones, about 91% found once; its top ten account for 1.1%. The sample consisted of peripheral blood, taken 28 days after the second AZD1222 dose. Receptor source: an adult who received the AZD1222 COVID-19 vaccine.

The chain couples TRBV5-1 to TRBJ1-6, with D uncertain. Germline V gene sequence: CDR1 SGHRS, CDR2 YFSETQ. The CDR3 runs 14 residues. Trimming pared 5 bases from V and 10 bases from J, leaving 16 bases between. The DNA of the CDR3 is TGCGCCAGCAGTCTGCGCGGGGAGGACTCACCCCTCCACTTT. It is translated as CASSLRGEDSPLHF.

The rearrangement joins TRBV6-5 to TRBJ1-2; D possibly corresponds to TRBD1 (5 bases). The CDR3 spans 14 residues. V lost 2 bases, J lost 6 bases, and 13 bases lay in between. From germline, CDR1 is MNHEY and CDR2 SVGAGI. The CDR3 here is CASSYDFRADGYTF. Written as DNA, the CDR3 is TGTGCCAGCAGTTACGATTTCAGGGCGGATGGCTACACCTTC.

The rearrangement joins TRBV3-1 (or the pseudogene TRBV3-2) to TRBJ1-1; maybe TRBD1 (6 bases). Germline V CDR1 and CDR2: LGHDT, YNNKEL (reference sequence). The CDR3 has 13 amino acids. Trimming took off 4 bases at V and 5 bases at J, with 11 bases between the two ends. CDR3 in DNA: TGTGCCAGCAGCCTCAGGGGAAATACTGAAGCTTTCTTT. This gives the protein CASSLRGNTEAFF.

The V and J genes are TRBV25-1 and TRBJ2-2; D perhaps matches TRBD1 (5 bases). The germline gives CDR1 MGHDK, CDR2 SYGVNS. The CDR3 is 13 residues long. V lost 7 bases to trimming and J lost 13 bases, with 19 bases between them. CDR3 bases: TGTGCCAGCACTTCCGCTCGAGGTCAGGGGCTGTTTTTT. As protein: CASTSARGQGLFF.

The J gene is TRBJ2-1, the V gene TRBV20-1, with 10 bases that match TRBD2. J was trimmed by 8 bases and V by 3 bases; bases with no gene match: 13. The CDR3 runs 16 residues. Germline CDR1 and CDR2: DFQATT and SNEGSKA (reference sequence). The CDR3 protein is CSASGVAGGPGDEQFF. In DNA, the CDR3 is TGCAGTGCTAGTGGGGTAGCGGGGGGTCCAGGAGATGAGCAGTTCTTC.

The genes are TRBV7-2 and TRBJ1-2, with a weak D call TRBD1 (5 bases). The CDR3 spans 13 residues. Germline assignment: CDR1 SGHTA and CDR2 FQGNSA. V lost 4 bases and J 8 bases, leaving 14 bases between the germline ends. Here the CDR3 DNA reads TGTGCCAGCAGCTACGGTGCAGGGAACGGCTACACCTTC. Residues: CASSYGAGNGYTF.

This clone was observed a single time. This rearrangement joins TRBV3-1 (or the pseudogene TRBV3-2) to TRBJ1-2; weak D call: TRBD1 (6 bases). V was shortened by 4 bases and J by 0 bases, with 12 bases between the two germline ends. CDR3 length: 15 residues. The germline gives CDR1 LGHDT, CDR2 YNNKEL (reference sequence). This CDR3 reads CASSRQDLANYGYTF. The CDR3 nucleotides read TGTGCCAGCAGCCGACAGGACCTAGCTAACTATGGCTACACCTTC.

This clone has a single count. The identical CDR3 is also encoded by other nucleotide sequences in the sample. The rearrangement links TRBV10-3 to TRBJ1-1, with D unclear. The germline V and J ends were trimmed by 0 bases and 4 bases, with 6 bases remaining between them. This CDR3 has 13 amino acids. Germline CDR1 is ENHRY and CDR2 is SYGVKD. The CDR3 sequence is CAISESRGTEAFF. The CDR3 DNA sequence: TGTGCCATCAGTGAGTCGCGGGGCACTGAAGCTTTCTTT.

V usage is TRBV7-9 and J usage is TRBJ1-1, with 9 bases that match TRBD1. CDR1 is SEHNR, CDR2 FQNEAQ, per germline (reference sequence). The CDR3 loop spans 12 amino acids. The ends lost 5 bases at V and 10 bases at J; junction bases unmatched: 5. CDR3 loop: CASSPQGQGAFF. Here the CDR3 DNA reads TGTGCCAGCAGCCCCCAGGGACAGGGAGCTTTCTTT.

The chain combines TRBV6-5 with TRBJ2-7; 11 bases are shared with TRBD1. The germline V gene has CDR1 MNHEY and CDR2 SVGAGI. The length of the CDR3 is 15 residues. Unmatched junction bases numbered 7, after V lost 4 bases and J lost 5 bases. The CDR3 region is CASSLGQGAPDEQYF. DNA for the CDR3: TGTGCCAGCAGTTTAGGACAGGGGGCGCCTGACGAGCAGTACTTC.

The V call is TRBV19, the J call TRBJ2-3, with D unclear. The CDR3 is made up of 13 amino acids. Trimming removed 5 bases from V and 1 base from J, with 7 bases in between. From germline, CDR1 is LNHDA and CDR2 SQIVND (reference sequence). This CDR3 reads CASSRQRTDTQYF. CDR3 DNA sequence: TGTGCCAGTAGTCGGCAGCGCACAGATACGCAGTATTTT.

V usage is TRBV18 and J usage is TRBJ1-1; 7 bases agree with TRBD1. This CDR3 region has 13 residues. The V and J ends lost 6 bases and 0 bases, in that order; junction bases with no gene match: 1. Germline lookup yields CDR1 KGHSH and CDR2 LQKENI. This chain's CDR3 is CASSQGVNTEAFF. For the CDR3, the DNA is TGTGCCAGCTCCCAGGGGGTGAACACTGAAGCTTTCTTT.

The rearrangement links TRBV5-5 to TRBJ1-2; D gene ambiguous. The CDR3 runs 12 residues. The V and J ends lost 0 bases and 4 bases respectively, with 4 bases between them. Germline loops: CDR1 SGHKS, CDR2 YYEKEE (reference sequence). The CDR3: CASSLEPYGYTF. The CDR3 DNA is TGTGCCAGCAGCTTGGAGCCCTATGGCTACACCTTC.

The chain joins TRBV6-5 to TRBJ2-7, with 9 bases matching TRBD1. The V gene's germline CDR1 is MNHEY and CDR2 SVGAGI. J was trimmed by 2 bases and V by 5 bases; bases with no gene match: 7. The CDR3 totals 15 residues. The CDR3 sequence: CASSTRTGATYEQYF. The CDR3 coding sequence is TGTGCCAGCAGTACCCGGACAGGGGCGACCTACGAGCAGTACTTC.